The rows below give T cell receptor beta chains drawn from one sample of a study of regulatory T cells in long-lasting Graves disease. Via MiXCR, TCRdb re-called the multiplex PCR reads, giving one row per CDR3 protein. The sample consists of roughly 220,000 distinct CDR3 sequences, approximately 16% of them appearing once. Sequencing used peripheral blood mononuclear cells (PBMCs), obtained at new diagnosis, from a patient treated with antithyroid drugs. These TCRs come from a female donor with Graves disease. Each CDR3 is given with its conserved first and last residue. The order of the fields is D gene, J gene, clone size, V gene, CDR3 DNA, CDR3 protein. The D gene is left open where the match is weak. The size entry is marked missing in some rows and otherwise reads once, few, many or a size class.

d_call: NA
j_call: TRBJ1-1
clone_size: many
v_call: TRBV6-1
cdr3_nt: TGTGCCAGCACTCCGCCGGGACGGAACACTGAAGCTTTCTTT
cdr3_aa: CASTPPGRNTEAFF

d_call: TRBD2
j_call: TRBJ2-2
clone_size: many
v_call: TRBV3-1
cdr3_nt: TGTGCCAGCAGCCGAACTAGCGGGAGTTTGATCGGGGAGCTGTTTTTT
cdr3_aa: CASSRTSGSLIGELFF

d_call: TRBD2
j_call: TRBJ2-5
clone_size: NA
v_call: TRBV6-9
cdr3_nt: TGTGCCAGCAGTTATCCCGCTAGCGGGAGGGAAGTTGGAGAGACCCAGTACTTC
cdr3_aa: CASSYPASGREVGETQYF

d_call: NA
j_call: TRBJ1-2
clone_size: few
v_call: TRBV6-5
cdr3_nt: TGTGCCAGCAGTTACATGGGGGCTGGGGGTGATGGCTACACCTTC
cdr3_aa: CASSYMGAGGDGYTF

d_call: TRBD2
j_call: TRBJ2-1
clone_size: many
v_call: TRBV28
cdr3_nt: TGTGCCAGCAGTCGTACTCGCCTGGGACTAGCGGGAAGCGAGTTCTTC
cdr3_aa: CASSRTRLGLAGSEFF

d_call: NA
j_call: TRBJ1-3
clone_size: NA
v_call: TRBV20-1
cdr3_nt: TGCAGTGCTAGAGCGGTGGCAGGGCGATTTGGAAACACCATATATTTT
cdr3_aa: CSARAVAGRFGNTIYF

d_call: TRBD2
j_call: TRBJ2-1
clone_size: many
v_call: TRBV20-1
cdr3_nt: TGCAGTGCTGAAAAACCGGGACTAGTAGCAATCTCCTACAATGAGCAGTTCTTC
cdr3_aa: CSAEKPGLVAISYNEQFF

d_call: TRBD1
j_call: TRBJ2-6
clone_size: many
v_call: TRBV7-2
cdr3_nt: TGTGCCAGCAGACCCGGACAGGGCTTTTCTGGGGCCAACGTCCTGACTTTC
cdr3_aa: CASRPGQGFSGANVLTF

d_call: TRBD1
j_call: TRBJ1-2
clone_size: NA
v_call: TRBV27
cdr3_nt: TGTGCCAGCAGGCCCCTCGGACAGGTGCTCTATGGCTACACCTTC
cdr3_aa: CASRPLGQVLYGYTF

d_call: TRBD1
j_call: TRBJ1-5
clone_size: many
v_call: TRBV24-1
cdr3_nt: TGTGCCACCAGTGCCTCGACAGGGGGCAATCAGCCCCAGCATTTT
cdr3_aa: CATSASTGGNQPQHF

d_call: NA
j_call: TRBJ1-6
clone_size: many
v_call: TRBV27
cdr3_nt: TGTGCCAGCAGAGCCGGGACATCTAATTCACCCCTCCACTTT
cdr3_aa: CASRAGTSNSPLHF

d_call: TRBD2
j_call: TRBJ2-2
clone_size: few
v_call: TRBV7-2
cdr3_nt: TGTGCCAGCAGCTTAGCCCCGACTAGCGTAAACACCGGGGAGCTGTTTTTT
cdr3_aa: CASSLAPTSVNTGELFF

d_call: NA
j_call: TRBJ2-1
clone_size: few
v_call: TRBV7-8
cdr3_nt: TGTGCCAGCAGCCCAAGGACTGTCGTCAAAGGGTTCTTC
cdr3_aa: CASSPRTVVKGFF

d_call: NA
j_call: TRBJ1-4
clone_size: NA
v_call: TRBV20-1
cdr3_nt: TGCAGTGCTAGCCGGGACGGGAATGAAAAACTGTTTTTT
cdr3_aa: CSASRDGNEKLFF

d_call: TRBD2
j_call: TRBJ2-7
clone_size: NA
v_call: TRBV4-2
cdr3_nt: TGTGCCAGCAGCCAAGATTCCGGCCGCGGGAGTTGGGACTACGAGCAGTACTTC
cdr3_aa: CASSQDSGRGSWDYEQYF

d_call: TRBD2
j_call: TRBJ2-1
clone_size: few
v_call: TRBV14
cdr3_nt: TGTGCCAGCAGCCAAACCGGGACTACCTCCTACAATGAGCAGTTCTTC
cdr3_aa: CASSQTGTTSYNEQFF

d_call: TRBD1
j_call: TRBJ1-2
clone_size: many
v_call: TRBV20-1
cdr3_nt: TGCAGTGCTGGGACAGGGCTTAACTATGGCTACACCTTC
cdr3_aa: CSAGTGLNYGYTF

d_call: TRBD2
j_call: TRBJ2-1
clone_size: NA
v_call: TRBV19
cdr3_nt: TGTGCCAGTAGACTAGCGGGAGGAGCCAGGAGGAATGAGCAGTTCTTC
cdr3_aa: CASRLAGGARRNEQFF

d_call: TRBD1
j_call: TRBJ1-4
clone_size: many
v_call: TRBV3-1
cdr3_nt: TGTGCCAGCAGCCAGTCCGGGACAGGGGGCTTTACTAATGAAAAACTGTTTTTT
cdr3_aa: CASSQSGTGGFTNEKLFF

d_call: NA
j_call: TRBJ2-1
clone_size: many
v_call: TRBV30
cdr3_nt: TGTGCCTGTACAAAAGGGACGGTGGACAATGAGCAGTTCTTC
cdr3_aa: CACTKGTVDNEQFF

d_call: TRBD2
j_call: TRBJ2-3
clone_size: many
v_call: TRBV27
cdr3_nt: TGTGCCAGCAGTTTTTGGGCTAGCGGCCTTGTAACAGATACGCAGTATTTT
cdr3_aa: CASSFWASGLVTDTQYF

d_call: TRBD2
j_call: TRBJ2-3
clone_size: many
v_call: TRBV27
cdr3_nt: TGTGCCAGCCGGACTAGCGCAGATACGCAGTATTTT
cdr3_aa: CASRTSADTQYF

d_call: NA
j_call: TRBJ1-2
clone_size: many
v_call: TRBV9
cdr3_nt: TGTGCCAGCAGCGTAGCCGGATCATTCAACTATGGCTACACCTTC
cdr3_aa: CASSVAGSFNYGYTF

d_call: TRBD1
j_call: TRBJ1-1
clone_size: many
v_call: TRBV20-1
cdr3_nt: TGCAGTGCTAGAGACGCTACAGGGGGCGCGACTGAAGCTTTCTTT
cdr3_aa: CSARDATGGATEAFF

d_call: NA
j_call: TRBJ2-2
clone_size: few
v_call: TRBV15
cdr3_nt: TGTGCCACCAGCAGCACCGGGGAGCTGTTTTTT
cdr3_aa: CATSSTGELFF

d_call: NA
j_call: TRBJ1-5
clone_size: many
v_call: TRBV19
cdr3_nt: TGTGCCAGTAGTATACTACAGGGATATAGCAATCAGCCCCAGCATTTT
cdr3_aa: CASSILQGYSNQPQHF

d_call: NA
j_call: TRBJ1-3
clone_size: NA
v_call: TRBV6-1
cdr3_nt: TGTGCCAGCAGTGAAGTAGGGGGGGGACCCGGAAACACCATATATTTT
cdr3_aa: CASSEVGGGPGNTIYF

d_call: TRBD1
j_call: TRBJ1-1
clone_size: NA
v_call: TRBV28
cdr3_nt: TGTGCCAGCAGTTTAATCGACAGGGGGCAAGCGTTCTTT
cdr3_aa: CASSLIDRGQAFF

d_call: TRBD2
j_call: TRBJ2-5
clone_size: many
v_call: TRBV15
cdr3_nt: TGTGCCACCAGACTACGGGATTCTAGCGGTTATTGGACCCAGTACTTC
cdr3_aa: CATRLRDSSGYWTQYF

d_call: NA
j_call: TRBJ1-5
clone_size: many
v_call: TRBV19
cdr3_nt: TGTGCCAGTAGACTCAGGGCAGGTCAGCCCCAGCATTTT
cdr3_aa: CASRLRAGQPQHF

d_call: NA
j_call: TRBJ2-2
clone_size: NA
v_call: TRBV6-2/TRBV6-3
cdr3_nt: TGTGCCAGCAGCGCAGAGGTAACACTGTATCGAGGGGAGCTGTTTTTT
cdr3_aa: CASSAEVTLYRGELFF

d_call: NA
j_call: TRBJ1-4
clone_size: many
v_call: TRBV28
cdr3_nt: TGTGCCAGCAGTGACCGGGGTGAAAAACTGTTTTTT
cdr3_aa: CASSDRGEKLFF

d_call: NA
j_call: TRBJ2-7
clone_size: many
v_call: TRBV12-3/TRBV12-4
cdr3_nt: TGTGCCAGCAGTTTACACAGCTTAACCTACGAGCAGTACTTC
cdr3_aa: CASSLHSLTYEQYF

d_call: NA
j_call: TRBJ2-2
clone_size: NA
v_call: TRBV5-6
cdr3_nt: TGTGCCAGCAGCTTAACCGGGACATTTAAGAACACCGGGGAGCTGTTTTTT
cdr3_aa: CASSLTGTFKNTGELFF

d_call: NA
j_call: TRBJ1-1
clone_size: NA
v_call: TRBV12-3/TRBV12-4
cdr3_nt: TGTGCCAGCACCCCCTCGACGGTCACTGAAGCTTTCTTT
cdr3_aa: CASTPSTVTEAFF

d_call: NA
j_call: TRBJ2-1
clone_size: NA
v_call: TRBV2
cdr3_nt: TGTGCCAGCAGTGGGGGGAATGAGCAGTTCTTC
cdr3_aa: CASSGGNEQFF

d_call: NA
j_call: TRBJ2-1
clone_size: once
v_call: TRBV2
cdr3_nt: TGTGCCAGCACCCAGGGAGATGAGCAGTTCTTC
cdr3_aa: CASTQGDEQFF

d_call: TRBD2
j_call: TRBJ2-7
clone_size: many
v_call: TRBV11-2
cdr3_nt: TGTGCCAGCAGCTTATTGACTAGCGGGACCTACGAGCAGTACTTC
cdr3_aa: CASSLLTSGTYEQYF

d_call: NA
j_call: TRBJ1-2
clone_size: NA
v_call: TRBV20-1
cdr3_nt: TGCAGCCCTCGGGACCGAGACTATGGCTACACCTTC
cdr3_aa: CSPRDRDYGYTF

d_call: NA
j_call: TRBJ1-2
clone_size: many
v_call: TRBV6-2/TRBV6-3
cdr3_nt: TGTGCCAGCAGTGAAGGGAGTACGCTAAGCTACACCTTC
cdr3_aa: CASSEGSTLSYTF

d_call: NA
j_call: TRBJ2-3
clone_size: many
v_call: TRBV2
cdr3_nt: TGTGCCAGCAGTGATCGTGGGAGACCAGATACGCAGTATTTT
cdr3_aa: CASSDRGRPDTQYF

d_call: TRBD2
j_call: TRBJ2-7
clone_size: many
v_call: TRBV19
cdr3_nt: TGTGCCAGTAGTCCTCGGGGGCGGGAGGGCACATACGAGCAGTACTTC
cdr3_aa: CASSPRGREGTYEQYF

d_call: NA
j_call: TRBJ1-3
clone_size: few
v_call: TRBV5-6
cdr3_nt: TGTGCCAGCAGCCCAACGGACGGAAGCTCTGGAAACACCATGTATTTT
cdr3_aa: CASSPTDGSSGNTMYF

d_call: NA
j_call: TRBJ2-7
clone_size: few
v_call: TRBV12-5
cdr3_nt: TGTGCTAGTGCCCTAGGTGCCTACGAGCAGTACTTC
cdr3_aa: CASALGAYEQYF

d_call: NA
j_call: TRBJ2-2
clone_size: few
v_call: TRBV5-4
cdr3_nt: TGTGCCAGCAGCTTCCGGGACACCGGGGAGCTGTTTTTT
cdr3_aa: CASSFRDTGELFF

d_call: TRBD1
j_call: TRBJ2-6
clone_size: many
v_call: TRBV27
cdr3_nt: TGTGCCAGCAGTTCCCGGGACAGGGGCCTGGCTGGGGCCAACGTCCTGACTTTC
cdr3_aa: CASSSRDRGLAGANVLTF

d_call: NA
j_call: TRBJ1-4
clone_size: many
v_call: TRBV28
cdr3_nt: TGTGCCAGCAACCTGGATCGACGAGAACTGTTTTTT
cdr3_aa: CASNLDRRELFF

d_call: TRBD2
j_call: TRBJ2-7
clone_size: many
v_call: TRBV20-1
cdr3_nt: TGCAGTGCTAGGACTAGCGGGGCCTACGAGCAGTACTTC
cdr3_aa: CSARTSGAYEQYF

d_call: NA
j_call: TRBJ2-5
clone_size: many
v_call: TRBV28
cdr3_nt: TGTGCCAGCAGTTTCGGGCAGGGGCAAGAGACCCAGTACTTC
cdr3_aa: CASSFGQGQETQYF

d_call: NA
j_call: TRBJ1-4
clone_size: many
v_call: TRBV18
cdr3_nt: TGTGCCAGCTCACCCCCCGGACAGCAAAATGAAAAACTGTTTTTT
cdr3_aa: CASSPPGQQNEKLFF

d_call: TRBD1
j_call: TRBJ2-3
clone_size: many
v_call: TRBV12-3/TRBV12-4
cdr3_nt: TGTGCCAGCACCCCCGGGACAGGGGGCATGTCGACCACAGATACGCAGTATTTT
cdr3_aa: CASTPGTGGMSTTDTQYF